This is a list of T cell receptor beta chains from one sample in a study of blood T cell repertoires in COVID-19. Profiled with immunoSEQ multiplex PCR; TCRdb holds only in-frame clones, not every one. The repertoire consists of 250,000 to 300,000 clones, with under 90% occurring once and the leading ten covering around 10%. The sample was peripheral blood. The source of these receptors is a woman in her 30s with COVID-19, enrolled during active disease. Both conserved end residues are part of each CDR3. Not every row has a clone size; where given, it reads once, few, many or a size class.

abundance: NA; len: 14; j_gene: TRBJ2-1; v_gene: TRBV11-1; CDR3aa: CASSLDRGRLKQFF
abundance: few; len: 15; j_gene: TRBJ2-1; v_gene: TRBV7-8; CDR3aa: CASCPSRGSYNEQFF
abundance: NA; len: 14; j_gene: TRBJ1-5; v_gene: TRBV3-1/TRBV3-2; CDR3aa: CASSQGLINQPQHF
abundance: NA; len: 17; j_gene: TRBJ2-1; v_gene: TRBV7-8; CDR3aa: CASSLDLRLAGYNEQFF
abundance: NA; len: 16; j_gene: TRBJ2-1; v_gene: TRBV10-1; CDR3aa: CASSDSGTVLKNEQFF
abundance: NA; len: 14; j_gene: TRBJ1-2; v_gene: TRBV7-9; CDR3aa: CASSSGTGSYGYTF
abundance: NA; len: 19; j_gene: TRBJ2-1; v_gene: TRBV5-1; CDR3aa: CASSFPGGPTFSSYNEQFF
abundance: NA; len: 14; j_gene: TRBJ2-1; v_gene: TRBV5-1; CDR3aa: CASSLSGGYNEQFF
abundance: NA; len: 16; j_gene: TRBJ2-7; v_gene: TRBV3-1/TRBV3-2; CDR3aa: CASSPRSSGDSYEQYF
abundance: NA; len: 16; j_gene: TRBJ1-2; v_gene: TRBV7-9; CDR3aa: CASSSHPRAENYGYTF